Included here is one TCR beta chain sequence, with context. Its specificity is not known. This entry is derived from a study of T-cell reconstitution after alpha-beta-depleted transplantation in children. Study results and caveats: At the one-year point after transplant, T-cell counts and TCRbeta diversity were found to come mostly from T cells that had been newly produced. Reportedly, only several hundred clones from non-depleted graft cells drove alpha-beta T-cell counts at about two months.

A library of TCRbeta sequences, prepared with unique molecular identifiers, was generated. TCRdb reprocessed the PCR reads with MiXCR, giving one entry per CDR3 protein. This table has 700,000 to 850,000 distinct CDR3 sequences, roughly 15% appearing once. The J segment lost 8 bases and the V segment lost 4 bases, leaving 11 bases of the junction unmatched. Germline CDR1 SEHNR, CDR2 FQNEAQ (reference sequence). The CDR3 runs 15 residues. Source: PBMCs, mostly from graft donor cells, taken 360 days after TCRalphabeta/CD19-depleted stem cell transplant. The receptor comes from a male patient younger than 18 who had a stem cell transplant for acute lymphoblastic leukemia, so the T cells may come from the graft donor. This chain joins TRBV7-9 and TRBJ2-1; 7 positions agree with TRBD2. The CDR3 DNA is TGTGCCAGCAGCTCATGGACTAGGGGAGGCCATGAGCAGTTCTTC. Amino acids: CASSSWTRGGHEQFF.